The clone carrying this T cell receptor beta chain occurred a few times. The source of the sample is a study of cytomegalovirus exposure and HLA in healthy donors. PCR involved 60 Vbeta and 13 Jbeta primers. TCRdb's table, derived via immunoSEQ multiplex PCR, lists solely in-frame clones and lacks some. The sample includes roughly 200,000 clones, approximately 70% of them seen just once. What was sequenced was PBMCs. The clonotype originates from a man aged 35-49 years in good health and CMV-seropositive.

The CDR3 coding sequence is TGTGCCAGCAGTGAAGGACTAGCCCAAGAGACCCAGTACTTC. Translation: CASSEGLAQETQYF. V is TRBV2 and J is TRBJ2-5; 7 bases are shared with TRBD2. The CDR3 covers 14 residues. V dropped 1 base and J dropped 1; count of bases not matched to a gene: 0. CDR1 and CDR2 (germline): SNHLY, FYNNEI. Variable domain in full (rest from reference TRBV2 and TRBJ2-5): EPEVTQTPSHQVTQMGQEVILRCVPISNHLYFYWYRQILGQKVEFLVSFYNNEISEKSEIFDDQFSVERPDGSNFTLKIRSTKLEDSAMYFCASSEGLAQETQYFGPGTRLLVL.